The clone carrying this T cell receptor (beta chain) showed up many times. J was trimmed by 3 bases and V by 5 bases; bases with no gene match: 7. The CDR3 is made up of 16 amino acids. Germline V gives CDR1 SGHTA, CDR2 FQGNSA. These data come from a study of T cell repertoires in cytomegalovirus infection. One entry per CDR3 protein, called by TCRdb with MiXCR from the reads. The data contain nearly 650,000 distinct CDR3 sequences, more than 20% of them singletons. The clonotype originates from a human donor in good health (CMV status not recorded). Some clones in this sample may be carry-over from other donors' samples. This chain joins TRBV7-2 and TRBJ2-2; 9 bases agree with TRBD2. Source material: CD8+ T cells from PBMCs. This chain's CDR3 is CASSTPSGAYTGELFF. In nucleotides, the CDR3 is TGTGCCAGCAGCACCCCTAGCGGGGCGTACACCGGGGAGCTGTTTTTT. The complete variable domain, with remaining parts taken from reference TRBV7-2 and TRBJ2-2, reads GAGVSQSPSNKVTEKGKDVELRCDPISGHTALYWYRQSLGQGLEFLIYFQGNSAPDKSGLPSDRFSAERTGGSVSTLTIQRTQQEDSAVYLCASSTPSGAYTGELFFGEGSRLTVL.